Following are 9 T cell receptor beta chains from one sample sequenced in a study of regulatory T cells in long-lasting Graves disease. Indicated time point: newly diagnosed GD, antithyroid drugs for less than 3 months. Preparation of the TCR library used RNA extracted from PBMCs. Researchers made TCR beta libraries by using iRepertoire HTBI primers and running Arm-PCR on CDR3 regions. TCRdb re-called the multiplex PCR reads with MiXCR, one entry per CDR3 protein. The sample contains about 540,000 distinct CDR3 sequences, approximately 13% of which appear only once. The data were also submitted as part of a second study, on T cells in Graves' hyperthyroidism and ophthalmopathy.

The sample here was peripheral blood mononuclear cells (PBMCs), taken at new diagnosis, from a patient treated with antithyroid drugs. These receptors originate from a man younger than 40 with Graves disease.

This clonotype was seen repeatedly, ten times or more. The J gene is TRBJ2-3, the V gene TRBV5-1; TRBD2 matches 7 bases. Trimming took 6 bases from V and 4 from J; bases not matched to a gene: 8. This CDR3 is built from 14 residues. The germline V gene encodes CDR1 SGHRS and CDR2 YFSETQ. This chain's CDR3 is CASKKSGTADTQYF. Written as DNA, the CDR3 is TGCGCCAGCAAAAAGAGCGGGACGGCAGATACGCAGTATTTT. Complete variable domain (other parts from reference TRBV5-1 and TRBJ2-3): KAGVTQTPRYLIKTRGQQVTLSCSPISGHRSVSWYQQTPGQGLQFLFEYFSETQRNKGNFPGRFSGRQFSNSRSEMNVSTLELGDSALYLCASKKSGTADTQYFGPGTRLTVL.

Many counts were recorded for this clonotype. The chain has TRBV5-1 and TRBJ2-7; TRBD2 matches at 12 bases. Looked up from germline, CDR1 is SGHRS and CDR2 is YFSETQ. The CDR3 has 15 amino acids. Germline trimming cut 8 bases from V and 5 bases from J; bases unmatched to any gene: 11. The CDR3 is CASAGASGRVNEQYF. In nucleotides, the CDR3 is TGCGCCAGTGCTGGGGCTAGCGGGAGGGTGAACGAGCAGTACTTC.

In DNA form, the CDR3 reads TGTGCCACCAGGAGGGGTAGACAGGGGAGGGGAGCTTTCTTT. Its translation is CATRRGRQGRGAFF. The rearrangement uses TRBV24-1 and TRBJ1-1, with 8 nucleotides matching TRBD1. With V trimmed by 7 bases and J by 10 bases, 13 bases remained unmatched. CDR3 length equals 14 residues. Germline assignment: CDR1 KGHDR and CDR2 SFDVKD.

CDR3 residues: CASSFGPGGEKLFF. The CDR3 nucleotides are TGCGCCAGCAGCTTTGGCCCGGGGGGTGAAAAACTGTTTTTT. The chain joins TRBV5-1 to TRBJ1-4; a possible D gene is TRBD1 (5 bases). This CDR3 has 14 residues. With 2 bases removed from V and 7 bases from J, the gap between germline ends came to 12 bases. The germline CDR1 and CDR2 sequences are SGHRS and YFSETQ.

Comments on this clonotype: This could be a read error, since a much larger clone is one nucleotide away. The chain combines TRBV12-3 or TRBV12-4 with TRBJ2-7; the match to TRBD2 covers 8 bases. The CDR3 totals 15 residues. V gave up 6 bases and J gave up 2 bases; unmatched junction bases: 9. For the CDR3, the DNA is TGTGCCAGCAGGTCGGCACTAGCGGCCCCCTACGAGCAGTACTTC. This gives the protein CASRSALAAPYEQYF.

This clonotype was detected only a few times. The rearrangement uses TRBV24-1 and TRBJ2-5, with D maybe TRBD1 (5 bases). With 2 bases removed from V and 5 bases from J, the gap between germline ends came to 20 bases. The germline CDR1 and CDR2 sequences are KGHDR and SFDVKD. This CDR3 has 17 amino acids. The CDR3 here is CATSDSFGQDLRETQYF. In DNA form, the CDR3 reads TGTGCCACCAGTGATTCCTTCGGACAAGACTTGAGGGAGACCCAGTACTTC.

Ten or more counts support this clonotype. The chain has TRBV27 and TRBJ2-1; 10 bases map to TRBD2. This CDR3 is built from 15 residues. Germline trimming cut 4 bases from V and 2 bases from J; bases unmatched to any gene: 2. Germline V lookup: CDR1 MNHEY, CDR2 SMNVEV (reference sequence). CDR3 amino acids: CASSSLAGTYNEQFF. CDR3 sequence (DNA): TGTGCCAGCAGTTCACTAGCGGGAACCTACAATGAGCAGTTCTTC.

This clonotype was observed many times. Its ends do not fully match the called genes, so a read error is possible. The chain employs TRBV29-1 and TRBJ2-2; 8 positions match TRBD1. CDR1 and CDR2 from the germline V gene are SQVTM and ANQGSEA. The CDR3 is 15 amino acids. CDR3 bases: TGCAGCGTAGAAGACAGGGGCGTAAACACCGGGGAGCTGTTTTTT. Protein product: CSVEDRGVNTGELFF.

This clonotype was observed at least ten times. The rearrangement joins TRBV11-2 to TRBJ2-3, with TRBD2 identical over 8 bases. Germline loops: CDR1 SGHAT, CDR2 FQNNGV. The CDR3 sequence is 20 residues long. V lost 1 base, J lost 0 bases, and 15 bases stayed unmatched. CDR3 loop: CASSLVRIAGRYRSTDTQYF. The CDR3 DNA sequence: TGTGCCAGCAGCTTAGTCAGAATAGCGGGACGATACCGTAGCACAGATACGCAGTATTTT.